The TCR beta chain under discussion was sequenced for a study of CD8 T cells in ankylosing spondylitis. Study observations and caveats: Characteristic of ankylosing spondylitis blood, it appeared, was a TCR beta motif comprising about eight highly homologous variants. Disease-linked clones were CD8+ and relatively rare in peripheral blood. Clones tied to disease were said to be significantly enriched in matched ankylosing spondylitis synovial fluid.

The CDR3 extends over 16 amino acids. V was pared by 1 base and J by 0 bases, with 13 bases between. Germline CDR1 reads KGHSH; CDR2 reads LQKENI. On this clonotype: The antigen is not known.

The TCR beta libraries were generated through quantitative 5'-RACE incorporating molecular barcodes. MiXCR was run by TCRdb on the 5' RACE reads, yielding one entry per CDR3 protein. This table has 300,000 to 400,000 distinct CDR3 sequences, about 22% appearing once. The sample consisted of blood, either unsorted or a sorted T cell fraction (not recorded which). The receptor comes from a male donor with ankylosing spondylitis. The chain links TRBV18 to TRBJ2-7; D may be TRBD2 (5 bases). The CDR3 region is CASSPLVGGTSYEQYF. The CDR3 nucleotides read TGTGCCAGCTCACCACTAGTAGGAGGCACCTCCTACGAGCAGTACTTC.